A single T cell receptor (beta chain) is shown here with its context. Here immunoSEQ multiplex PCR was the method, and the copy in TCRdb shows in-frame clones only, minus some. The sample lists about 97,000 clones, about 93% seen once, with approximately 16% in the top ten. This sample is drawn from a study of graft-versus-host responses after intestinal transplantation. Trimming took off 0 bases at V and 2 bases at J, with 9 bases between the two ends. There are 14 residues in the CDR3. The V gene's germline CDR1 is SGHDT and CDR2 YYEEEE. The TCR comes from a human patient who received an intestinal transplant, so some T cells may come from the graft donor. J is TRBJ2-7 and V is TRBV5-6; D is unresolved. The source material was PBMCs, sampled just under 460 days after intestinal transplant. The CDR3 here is CASSLGSATYEQYF. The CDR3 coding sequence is TGTGCCAGCAGCTTGGGAAGTGCAACCTACGAGCAGTACTTC.